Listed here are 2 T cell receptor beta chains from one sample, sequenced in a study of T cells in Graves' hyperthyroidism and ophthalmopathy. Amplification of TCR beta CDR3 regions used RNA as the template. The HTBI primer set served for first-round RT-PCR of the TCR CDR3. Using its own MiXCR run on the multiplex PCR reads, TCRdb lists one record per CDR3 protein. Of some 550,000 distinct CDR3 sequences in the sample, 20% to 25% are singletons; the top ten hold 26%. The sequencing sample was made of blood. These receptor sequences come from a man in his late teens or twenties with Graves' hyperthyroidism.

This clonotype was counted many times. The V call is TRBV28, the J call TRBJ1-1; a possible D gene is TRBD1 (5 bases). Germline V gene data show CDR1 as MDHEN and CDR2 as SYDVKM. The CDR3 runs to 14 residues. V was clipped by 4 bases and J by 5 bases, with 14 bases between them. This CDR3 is CASSSDPEGTEAFF. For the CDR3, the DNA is TGTGCCAGCAGTTCGGATCCAGAGGGGACTGAAGCTTTCTTT.

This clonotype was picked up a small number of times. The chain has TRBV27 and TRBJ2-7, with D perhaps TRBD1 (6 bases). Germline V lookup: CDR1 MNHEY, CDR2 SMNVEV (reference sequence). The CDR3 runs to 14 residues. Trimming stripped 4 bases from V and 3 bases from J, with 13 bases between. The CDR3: CASSSGHRVYEQYF. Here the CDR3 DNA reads TGTGCCAGCAGTTCGGGACACCGGGTCTACGAGCAGTACTTC.